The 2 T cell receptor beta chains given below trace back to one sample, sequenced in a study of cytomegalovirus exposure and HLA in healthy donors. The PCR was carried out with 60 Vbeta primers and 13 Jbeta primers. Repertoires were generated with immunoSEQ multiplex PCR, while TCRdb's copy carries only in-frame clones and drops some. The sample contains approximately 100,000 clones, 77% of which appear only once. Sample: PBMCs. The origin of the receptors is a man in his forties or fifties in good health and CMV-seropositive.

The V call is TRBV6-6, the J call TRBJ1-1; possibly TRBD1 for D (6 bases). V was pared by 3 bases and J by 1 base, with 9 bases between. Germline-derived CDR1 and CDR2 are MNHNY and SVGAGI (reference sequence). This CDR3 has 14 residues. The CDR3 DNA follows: TGTGCCAGCAGTTATGACAGGACGAACACTGAAGCTTTCTTT. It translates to CASSYDRTNTEAFF.

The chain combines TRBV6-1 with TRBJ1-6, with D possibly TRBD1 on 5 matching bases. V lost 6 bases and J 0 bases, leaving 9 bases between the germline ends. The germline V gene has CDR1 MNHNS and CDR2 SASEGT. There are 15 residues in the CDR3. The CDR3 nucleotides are TGTGCCAGCAGCACAGACAGCTCCTATAATTCACCCCTCCACTTT. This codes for CASSTDSSYNSPLHF.